This is a list of T cell receptor beta chains from one sample in a study of T cells in Graves' hyperthyroidism and ophthalmopathy. TCRdb reprocessed the multiplex PCR reads with MiXCR, giving one entry per CDR3 protein. The sample lists 500,000 to 650,000 distinct CDR3 sequences, 15% to 20% seen once, with about 50% in the top ten. Sequenced material: blood. Every receptor here comes from a man aged 40-49 years with Graves' ophthalmopathy. Each CDR3 is given with its conserved first and last residue. The D gene is left open where the match is weak. Rows give clone size only sometimes, using once, few, many, or a class for an expanded clone.

TRBJ2-7,TRBV7-6,-,-,TGTGCCAGCAGCCCCCTCGGGGCTAAAACGGGGGAGCAGTACTTC,CASSPLGAKTGEQYF
TRBJ1-1,TRBV10-2,TRBD1,few,TGCGCCAGCAGTGAAGACAGGGGCGCGGTAAACACTGAAGCTTTCTTT,CASSEDRGAVNTEAFF
TRBJ2-7,TRBV7-2,TRBD2,-,TGTGCCAGCAGCTTTAGCGGGGCGGTTACTCTATACGAGCAGTACTTC,CASSFSGAVTLYEQYF
TRBJ1-2,TRBV25-1,-,-,TGTGCCAGCAGTCCAACCCGGGACCAACGGAGTGGCTACACCTTC,CASSPTRDQRSGYTF
TRBJ2-3,TRBV6-1,-,few,TGTGCCAGCAAGGGGTGGGAGACAGATACGCAGTATTTT,CASKGWETDTQYF
TRBJ2-3,TRBV29-1,-,few,TGCAGCGTTGACTATGGGGGAAATACGCAGTATTTT,CSVDYGGNTQYF
TRBJ1-2,TRBV18,-,-,TGTGCCAGCTCCCCCAGACAGAGAGAAGGCTACACCTTC,CASSPRQREGYTF
TRBJ2-2,TRBV11-3,-,-,TGTGCCAGCAGCTTAGGGTCAGGTTCCACCGGGGAGCTGTTTTTT,CASSLGSGSTGELFF
TRBJ2-7,TRBV12-3/TRBV12-4,-,-,TGTGCCAGCAGCCCCGGACAGGGAGGGGTGTACGAGCAGTACTTC,CASSPGQGGVYEQYF
TRBJ1-6,TRBV3-1,-,few,TGTGCCAGCAGCCAAGATGGGGAGGCAGGGTTTCGGAATTCACCCCTCCACTTT,CASSQDGEAGFRNSPLHF
TRBJ1-1,TRBV7-9,-,-,TGTGCCACACAGGCCTCCCGCGGCACTGAAGCTTTCTTT,CATQASRGTEAFF
TRBJ1-1,TRBV2,-,few,TGTGCCAGCGGACTTAGGACCATGAACACTGAAGCTTTCTTT,CASGLRTMNTEAFF
TRBJ2-3,TRBV7-6,TRBD2,many,TGTGCCAGCAGCCCTAGGACGGGGGGTACGCAGTATTTT,CASSPRTGGTQYF
TRBJ1-1,TRBV5-1,-,-,TGCGCCAGCAGCTTGGATTTCAGACCGGAAACAAAGGCTTTCTTT,CASSLDFRPETKAFF
TRBJ1-6,TRBV28,-,many,TGTGCCAGCAGAACACAGGGATCCTATAATTCACCCCTCCACTTT,CASRTQGSYNSPLHF
TRBJ2-7,TRBV9,-,few,TGTGCCAGCAGCGTAGGAGGACTCAGCTCCTACGAGCAGTACTTC,CASSVGGLSSYEQYF
TRBJ2-3,TRBV12-5,TRBD2,few,TGTGCTAGTGGAATGGGACTAGCGGGAGTGGGTAGCACAGATACGCAGTATTTT,CASGMGLAGVGSTDTQYF
TRBJ2-5,TRBV6-2/TRBV6-3,-,-,TGTGCCAGCAGTTACTCGTTCCGAGGGGGTTCGGAGACCCAGTACTTC,CASSYSFRGGSETQYF
TRBJ2-5,TRBV10-3,TRBD2,many,TGTGCCATCAGGAGGGGACTAGGAGAGACCCAGTACTTC,CAIRRGLGETQYF
TRBJ2-7,TRBV9,TRBD2,-,TGTGCCAGCAGCGTAGGAATCGGACTAGCGGGATTCGTCTACGAGCAGTACTTC,CASSVGIGLAGFVYEQYF
TRBJ2-1,TRBV5-1,-,-,TGCGCCAGCAGCTCCCTCGGGGGTCTTTCCTACAATGAGCAGTTCTTC,CASSSLGGLSYNEQFF
TRBJ1-5,TRBV27,-,few,TGTGCCAGCAGTTTAGAGGCGGCCGACTATCAGCCCCAGCATTTT,CASSLEAADYQPQHF
TRBJ2-1,TRBV20-1,TRBD2,-,TGCAGTGCTGGTCGACTAGCGGGAGATTCTGTGCAGTTCTTC,CSAGRLAGDSVQFF
TRBJ2-1,TRBV2,-,few,TGTGCCAGCAGGAAGCTAAGCCTTGAGCAGTTCTTC,CASRKLSLEQFF
TRBJ2-3,TRBV24-1,-,many,TGTGCCACCAGTGATGGCCCGGCTGATACGCAGTATTTT,CATSDGPADTQYF
TRBJ2-7,TRBV29-1,TRBD1,once,TGCAGCGTTTCCGGGACAGGGGTCTCCACCTCCTACGAGCAGTACTTC,CSVSGTGVSTSYEQYF
TRBJ2-5,TRBV28,-,many,TGTGCCAGCAGTTTATGGGGCACGGGCGACCAAGAGACCCAGTACTTC,CASSLWGTGDQETQYF
TRBJ2-5,TRBV20-1,TRBD2,many,TGCAGTGCTAGTACACTAGCGGGGGAAGAGACCCAGTACTTC,CSASTLAGEETQYF
TRBJ2-7,TRBV6-1,-,many,TGTGCCAGGGTTTGGGGAGCCTACGAGCAGTACTTC,CARVWGAYEQYF
TRBJ1-6,TRBV28,-,few,TGTGCCAGCAGAGACAAGCCGAATTCACCCCTCCACTTT,CASRDKPNSPLHF
TRBJ1-1,TRBV29-1,-,-,TGCAGCGTTGCAGTCGGTTCGAACACTGAAGCTTTCTTT,CSVAVGSNTEAFF
TRBJ2-7,TRBV19,TRBD1,-,TGTGCCAGTAGTATAAAAGCCCCGACAGGGATAAGCTACGAGCAGTACTTC,CASSIKAPTGISYEQYF
TRBJ1-1,TRBV7-8,TRBD1,many,TGTGCCAGCAGCTTAAGGGACAGGGAGGTAGAGTGGAACACTGAAGCTTTCTTT,CASSLRDREVEWNTEAFF
TRBJ2-7,TRBV6-2/TRBV6-3,TRBD2,-,TGTGCCAGCAGTTACAGCGGGAGGGCCGATACCTACGAGCAGTACTTC,CASSYSGRADTYEQYF
TRBJ1-2,TRBV11-2,-,-,TGTGCCAGCAGCTCCATGGAGGGCAGGGCTGGCTACACCTTC,CASSSMEGRAGYTF
TRBJ1-1,TRBV6-2/TRBV6-3,-,-,TGTGCCAGCGGTAGAGGGGTATCGAACACTGAAGCTTTCTTT,CASGRGVSNTEAFF
TRBJ2-2,TRBV11-2,-,many,TGTGCCAGCAGCCCCGGGACTCTGAACACCGGGGAGCTGTTTTTT,CASSPGTLNTGELFF
TRBJ2-3,TRBV11-2,-,many,TGTGCCAGCAGCTTATTGGGACCTCAAACAGATACGCAGTATTTT,CASSLLGPQTDTQYF
TRBJ1-2,TRBV11-2,-,many,TGTGCCAGCAGCCCCCCGTTTCTTCGGGCGGGAGGCTACACCTTC,CASSPPFLRAGGYTF
TRBJ2-1,TRBV18,-,many,TGTGCCAGCTCAAGCCGGTGGGACGGGGTTGGTGAGCAGTTCTTC,CASSSRWDGVGEQFF
TRBJ2-7,TRBV28,-,-,TGTGCCAGCAGTGAACCCGGGACTTTTATTCACTCCTACGAGCAGTACTTC,CASSEPGTFIHSYEQYF
TRBJ2-7,TRBV5-6,-,few,TGTGCCAGCAGTTTCGCCAGGGATTACCTTCGTTACGAGCAGTACTTC,CASSFARDYLRYEQYF
TRBJ1-5,TRBV6-1,-,few,TGTGCCAGCTGGGTGCAGGCCCAGCCCCAGCATTTT,CASWVQAQPQHF
TRBJ2-2,TRBV2,TRBD2,many,TGTGCCAGCATTCGGACTAGCGAGGCCGGGGAGCTGTTTTTT,CASIRTSEAGELFF
TRBJ2-5,TRBV4-3,-,-,TGCGCCAGCAGCCGGCACAGGGGAGGAGAGACCCAGTACTTC,CASSRHRGGETQYF
TRBJ2-7,TRBV19,TRBD1,-,TGTGCCAGTAGCCGTCACACCGGGACAGGGGCCTACGAGCAGTACTTC,CASSRHTGTGAYEQYF
TRBJ2-7,TRBV10-3,-,-,TGTGCCATCAGTGACCCCTACGAGCAGTACTTC,CAISDPYEQYF
TRBJ1-5,TRBV7-9,-,many,TGTGCCAGCAGCTTAGGCGGGCTCGGCAATCAGCCCCAGCATTTT,CASSLGGLGNQPQHF
TRBJ2-2,TRBV18,TRBD2,few,TGTGCCAGCTCACCACCGGCGGGAGGGCCCACCGGGGAGCTGTTTTTT,CASSPPAGGPTGELFF
TRBJ2-1,TRBV28,TRBD1,many,TGTGCCAGCGGGACAGGAGATACCTACAATGAGCAGTTCTTC,CASGTGDTYNEQFF
TRBJ2-1,TRBV24-1,TRBD1,-,TGTGCCACCAGTGATTTAAGGGGACAGGGGGCGAATGAGCAGTTCTTC,CATSDLRGQGANEQFF
TRBJ2-5,TRBV2,-,-,TGTGCCACCAGCAAGGGGGGCTGGGAAGAGACCCAGTACTTC,CATSKGGWEETQYF
TRBJ1-5,TRBV12-3/TRBV12-4,-,-,TGTGCCAGCAGCCTCCGGGGGGGGAATCGCAATCAGCCCCAGCATTTT,CASSLRGGNRNQPQHF